This TCR beta chain was recovered during a study of cytomegalovirus exposure and HLA in healthy donors. J lost 3 bases, V lost 5 bases, and 5 bases had no gene match. The CDR3 is 15 residues long. The germline gives CDR1 MNHNS, CDR2 SASEGT. In the PCR, 60 Vbeta and 13 Jbeta primers were used. The protocol was immunoSEQ multiplex PCR, while the TCRdb copy is restricted to in-frame clones and leaves out a portion. The table records about 140,000 clones, 70% of them present only once. The sequenced sample consisted of PBMCs. This clonotype was obtained from a woman aged 55 to 70 in good health and CMV-seropositive. J is TRBJ2-2 and V is TRBV6-1; 8 nucleotides align to TRBD2. The CDR3 sequence: CASSSREGHTGELFF. CDR3 bases: TGTGCCAGCAGTTCCCGGGAGGGACACACCGGGGAGCTGTTTTTT.